This TCR beta chain was recorded in a study of spatial heterogeneity in lung cancer. Individually, TCR cDNA molecules were each labelled with a unique molecular identifier. TCRdb analysed the 5' RACE reads with MiXCR anew, one entry per CDR3 protein. The table records roughly 4,500 distinct CDR3 sequences, 30% to 35% of them present only once. Time point specified: sample taken at primary tumor resection. The study sequenced unsorted whole RNA from tumor, nontumor lung or frozen PBMC. As regards this clonotype: One junction end disagrees with the germline gene, perhaps due to a read error. The library was prepared for alpha chains; this beta chain is a stray read, so its frequency means little.

CDR1 is SGHVS, CDR2 FQNEAQ, per germline. This CDR3 has 15 amino acids. Sample: PBMCs, taken at surgery. The sequence was collected from a male donor with early-stage non-small cell lung cancer. The genes are TRBV7-8 and TRBJ2-3; 9 nucleotides match TRBD2. CDR3 nucleotides: TGTGCCAGCACTGATAGCGGGAGTGGCACAGATACGCGGTATTTT. The encoded protein is CASTDSGSGTDTRYF.